The rows below give T cell receptor beta chains drawn from one sample of a study of immune cell composition in non-small cell lung cancer. Sequencing used immunoSEQ multiplex PCR; TCRdb keeps in-frame clones, though not all of them. The data show several thousand clones, with roughly 81% seen just once and 9% to 15% held by the top ten. The sequenced sample consisted of non-adjacent lung tissue. Receptors originate from a human donor with non-small cell lung cancer. Both conserved end residues are part of each CDR3. A D gene is named only where the DNA matches it firmly. Clone size appears in some rows only: once, few, many, or a class for an expanded clone.

TRBV7-2	-	TRBJ2-3	-	TGTGCCAGCAGCTTAAACGGAGACAGGCGTACAGATACGCAGTATTTT	CASSLNGDRRTDTQYF
TRBV6-6	-	TRBJ2-5	-	TGTGCCAGCAGTTACTTCCGGGAGACCCAGTACTTC	CASSYFRETQYF
TRBV11-2	-	TRBJ2-1	-	TGTGCCAGCACCCAGGGGGGACTAGGAGGGGATGAGCAGTTCTTC	CASTQGGLGGDEQFF
TRBV19	TRBD2	TRBJ2-3	-	TGTGCCACTGCGACTAGCGGGGTGTCTCGCCCGCAGTATTTT	CATATSGVSRPQYF
TRBV7-8	-	TRBJ1-4	-	TGTGCCAGCGGAAGGACAGCCCAAGAGCCCGCTGAAAAACTGTTTTTT	CASGRTAQEPAEKLFF
TRBV7-6	-	TRBJ2-3	-	TGTGCCAGCAGCTCCCGGTCTGGGCGCGGAGATACGCAGTATTTT	CASSSRSGRGDTQYF
TRBV7-3	-	TRBJ2-7	-	TGTGCCAGCAGCCGAGGCACTTCCTACGAGCAGTACTTC	CASSRGTSYEQYF
TRBV7-2	-	TRBJ1-1	-	TGTGCCAGCAGCTTCTCTGGTGGGACCACCGAAGCTTTCTTT	CASSFSGGTTEAFF
TRBV5-6	-	TRBJ2-5	-	TGTGCCAGCAGCTTGGACCGGAGGGAGACCCAGTACTTC	CASSLDRRETQYF
TRBV5-1	-	TRBJ1-1	once	TGCGCCAGCAGCTCCTCGGGGGGGAACACTGAAGCTTTCTTT	CASSSSGGNTEAFF
TRBV9	-	TRBJ2-3	-	TGTGCCAGCAGTCCAACGGCAGGGGCAGATACGCAGTATTTT	CASSPTAGADTQYF
TRBV7-2	TRBD1	TRBJ1-5	-	TGTGCCAGCAGCCAAAGGCAGGGGGTGCAGCCCCAGCATTTT	CASSQRQGVQPQHF
TRBV5-8	-	TRBJ1-2	-	TGTGCCAGCAGCTTATTGAATAACTATGGCTACACCTTC	CASSLLNNYGYTF
TRBV9	TRBD2	TRBJ2-5	once	TGTGCCAGCAGCTCCGGGACTAGACAAGAGACCCAGTACTTC	CASSSGTRQETQYF
TRBV5-1	TRBD2	TRBJ2-1	-	TGCGCCAGCAGCTTGGCCTCGGGACTAGCGAGCAATGAGCAGTTCTTC	CASSLASGLASNEQFF
TRBV28	TRBD1	TRBJ1-2	few	TGTGCCAGCAGACCGGGACAGACCTATGGCTACACCTTC	CASRPGQTYGYTF
TRBV9	TRBD1	TRBJ2-1	few	TGTGCCAGCAGCGACCCAGGACAGGATAATGAGCAGTTCTTC	CASSDPGQDNEQFF
TRBV7-2	-	TRBJ2-7	-	TGTGCCAGCAGCTTAGGTCAGGCCACTTTCTACGAGCAGTACTTC	CASSLGQATFYEQYF
TRBV9	TRBD1	TRBJ2-2	-	TGTGCCAGCAGCGTTGGGACAGGGTGGAGCGGGGAGCTGTTTTTT	CASSVGTGWSGELFF
TRBV25-1	-	TRBJ1-1	once	TGTGCCAGCATCCCACATGGATTTTCTGAAGCTTTCTTT	CASIPHGFSEAFF
TRBV29-1	-	TRBJ2-7	-	TGCAGCGTCTACAGGGGACTCGAGCAGTACTTC	CSVYRGLEQYF
TRBV6-8	-	TRBJ2-7	-	TGTGCCAGCAGCCAGACCCGTTACGAGCAGTACTTC	CASSQTRYEQYF
TRBV9	TRBD1	TRBJ1-6	-	TGTGCCAGCGACAGGGCCGGGAATGGTTCACCCCTCCACTTT	CASDRAGNGSPLHF
TRBV7-2	TRBD2	TRBJ2-3	-	TGTGCCAGCAGCTGGACTAGCGGGGGGGCAGATACGCAGTATTTT	CASSWTSGGADTQYF
TRBV19	-	TRBJ1-5	-	TGTGCCAGTAGTATAAGTTTTACTCCAGCCCAGCATTTT	CASSISFTPAQHF